This T cell receptor (beta chain) came from a study of graft-versus-host responses after intestinal transplantation. Remarks on this clone: Its target is unknown.

Method: immunoSEQ multiplex PCR; TCRdb's copy keeps in-frame clones and lacks some. The top ten clones hold approximately 0.88% of a sample with more than 85,000 clones, approximately 78% of them seen once. Trimming at V came to 10 bases and at J to 2 bases, leaving 0 bases not matched to a gene. Germline-derived CDR1 and CDR2 are MNHNS and SASEGT. The CDR3 is made up of 13 amino acids. The source material was unstimulated CD4+ T cells sorted from spleen or lymph node cells, sampled before intestinal transplant. J is TRBJ2-1 and V is TRBV6-1; 12 positions match TRBD2. The receptor's source is a human donor who received an intestinal transplant. In nucleotides, the CDR3 is TGTGCCACTAGCGGGGGGGCCTACAATGAGCAGTTCTTC. It yields the protein CATSGGAYNEQFF.